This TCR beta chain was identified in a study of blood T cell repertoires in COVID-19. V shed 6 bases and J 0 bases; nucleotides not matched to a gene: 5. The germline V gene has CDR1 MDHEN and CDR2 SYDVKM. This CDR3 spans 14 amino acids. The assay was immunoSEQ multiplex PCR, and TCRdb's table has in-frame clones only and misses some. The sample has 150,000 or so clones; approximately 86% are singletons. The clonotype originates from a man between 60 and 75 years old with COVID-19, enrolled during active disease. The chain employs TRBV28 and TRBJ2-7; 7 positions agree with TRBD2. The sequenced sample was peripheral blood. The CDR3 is CASRGTKPSYEQYF. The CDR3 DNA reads TGTGCCAGCAGGGGGACTAAACCCTCCTACGAGCAGTACTTC.